Listed below are T cell receptor beta chains from one sample, sequenced in a study of shared clonotypes between healthy human individuals. Some clones are missing from TCRdb's copy, which holds only in-frame ones; the method was immunoSEQ multiplex PCR. The sample contains some 1.1 million clones, approximately 80% of which appear only once. What was sequenced was memory CD4+ T cells from PBMCs. The source of these receptors is a man aged 18-30 years in good health. Some clones in this sample may be carry-over from other donors' samples. Each CDR3 is given with its conserved first and last residue. Fields, in order: D gene, V gene, J gene, clone size, CDR3 DNA, CDR3 protein. D genes are given only for firm matches. The listing skips clone size in some rows; elsewhere it reads once, few, many or a size class.

NA	TRBV5-4	TRBJ2-1	once	TGTGCCAGCAGCCCGGGGGCGTCGGTCAGCGATGAGCAGTTCTTC	CASSPGASVSDEQFF
NA	TRBV9	TRBJ1-1	once	TGTGCCAGCAGCCCATACTTGAACACTGAAGCTTTCTTT	CASSPYLNTEAFF
NA	TRBV2	TRBJ1-5	NA	TGTGCCAGCAGTAACGTTAACAGGTATCAGCCCCAGCATTTT	CASSNVNRYQPQHF
NA	TRBV7-7	TRBJ2-1	NA	TGTGCCAGCAGCGAGGGCCGAAGCTCCTACAATGAGCAGTTCTTC	CASSEGRSSYNEQFF
TRBD2	TRBV4-2	TRBJ2-3	NA	TGTGCCAGCAGCCAAGATATCGGGACTAGCGGGAGTGTCGCAGATACGCAGTATTTT	CASSQDIGTSGSVADTQYF
NA	TRBV11-1	TRBJ2-7	few	TGTGCCAGCAGTGATATAGCTTTGGGGGCAGGGATCTACGAGCAGTACTTC	CASSDIALGAGIYEQYF
NA	TRBV30	TRBJ1-1	NA	TGTGCCTGGAATGGGGGGCACACTGAAGCTTTCTTT	CAWNGGHTEAFF
TRBD2	TRBV5-1	TRBJ2-3	once	TGCGCCAGCATAGGACTAGCGGGCACCACAGATACGCAGTATTTT	CASIGLAGTTDTQYF
NA	TRBV28	TRBJ2-7	once	TGTGCCAGCAGTCCACTAGCTAACGAGCAGTACTTC	CASSPLANEQYF
TRBD2	TRBV28	TRBJ2-7	NA	TGTGCCAGCACCCCCCCGGGACTAGCGGTCTACGAGCAGTACTTC	CASTPPGLAVYEQYF
NA	TRBV6-6	TRBJ1-5	many	TGTGCCAGCAGTTACTCGAGACGAGGGGGTAATCAGCCCCAGCATTTT	CASSYSRRGGNQPQHF
TRBD2	TRBV7-3	TRBJ2-3	few	TGTGCCAGCAGCTCCTCTAGCGGAGATACGCAGTATTTT	CASSSSSGDTQYF
TRBD1	TRBV29-1	TRBJ1-1	NA	TGCAGCGTCGGGTCTGTGGGACAGGGAACTGAAGCTTTCTTT	CSVGSVGQGTEAFF
NA	TRBV30	TRBJ2-7	NA	TGTGCTTACAGTCGAGGTTACTACGAGCAGTACTTC	CAYSRGYYEQYF
NA	TRBV2	TRBJ2-1	once	TGTGCCAGCAGTGGACAGAGCTCCTACAATGAGCAGTTCTTC	CASSGQSSYNEQFF
TRBD2	TRBV6-5	TRBJ2-1	NA	TGTGCCAGCAGTTACGTAGCGGGAGGCAATGAGCAGTTCTTC	CASSYVAGGNEQFF
NA	TRBV28	TRBJ2-3	few	TGTGCCAGCAGTTTAAACAGGGCAGATACGCAGTATTTT	CASSLNRADTQYF
NA	TRBV27	TRBJ1-4	NA	TGTGCCAGCAGACGACGGGATGAAAAACTGTTTTTT	CASRRRDEKLFF
TRBD2	TRBV4-1	TRBJ2-3	NA	TGCGCCAGCAGCCAAGATGGGACTAGTGTAGATACGCAGTATTTT	CASSQDGTSVDTQYF
NA	TRBV20-1	TRBJ2-3	NA	TGCAGTCTGACCACAGATACGCAGTATTTT	CSLTTDTQYF
NA	TRBV12-5	TRBJ1-2	once	TGTGCTAGTGGTTTGGTACTAGGGCAGACCTATGGCTACACCTTC	CASGLVLGQTYGYTF
TRBD1	TRBV6-5	TRBJ2-5	NA	TGTGCCAGCAGTAGCTGGACAGGGCACGAGACCCAGTACTTC	CASSSWTGHETQYF
NA	TRBV4-2	TRBJ2-2	NA	TGTGCCAGCAGCCAAGGGAGGGCGCTGGGCGGGGAGCTGTTTTTT	CASSQGRALGGELFF
NA	TRBV5-1	TRBJ1-4	NA	TGCGCCAGCAGCTTGAAACAGGCAGCAACTAATGAAAAACTGTTTTTT	CASSLKQAATNEKLFF
NA	TRBV7-2	TRBJ1-3	few	TGTGCCAGCAGCACCGGGACAACGTACGGAAACACCATATATTTT	CASSTGTTYGNTIYF
TRBD2	TRBV7-8	TRBJ2-1	NA	TGTGCCAGCTGTCTAGCGGGAGTTGGTAATGAGCAGTTCTTC	CASCLAGVGNEQFF
NA	TRBV28	TRBJ1-2	few	TGTGCCAGCAGTTTTGGGACGGATCACTATGGCTACACCTTC	CASSFGTDHYGYTF
NA	TRBV29-1	TRBJ1-1	NA	TGCAGCGTTCGGGCAGCCACTGAAGCTTTCTTT	CSVRAATEAFF
NA	TRBV19	TRBJ2-6	NA	TGTGCCAGTAGTTCTGGGGCCAACGTCCTGACTTTC	CASSSGANVLTF